The clone carrying this T cell receptor (beta chain) was detected only once. Antigen unknown. The data belong to a study of T cells in localized non-small cell lung cancer. The CDR3 loop spans 15 amino acids. The germline gives CDR1 SEHNR, CDR2 FQNEAQ (reference sequence). With 4 bases removed from V and 6 bases from J, the gap between germline ends came to 15 bases. The assay was immunoSEQ multiplex PCR, and TCRdb's table has in-frame clones only and misses some. The sample gives about 40,000 clones, about 91% of which show up once; about 10% is in the top ten. Whole-study findings and limits: Appearing in adjacent lung were a median roughly 60 of the top 100 tumor clones. A raised T cell density in blood coincided with lengthier overall survival. It remains possible that heterogeneity exists, since only one tumor region was sequenced.

The chain carries TRBV7-9 and TRBJ1-4, with TRBD1 as a possible D gene (6 bases). Sequenced here: PBMCs, sampled before any cancer treatment. This TCR derives from a woman aged 40-75 years with stage II lung adenocarcinoma. The CDR3 loop reads CASSSLGQSYEKLFF. The CDR3, as DNA: TGTGCCAGCAGCTCCTTAGGACAGTCATATGAAAAACTGTTTTTT.